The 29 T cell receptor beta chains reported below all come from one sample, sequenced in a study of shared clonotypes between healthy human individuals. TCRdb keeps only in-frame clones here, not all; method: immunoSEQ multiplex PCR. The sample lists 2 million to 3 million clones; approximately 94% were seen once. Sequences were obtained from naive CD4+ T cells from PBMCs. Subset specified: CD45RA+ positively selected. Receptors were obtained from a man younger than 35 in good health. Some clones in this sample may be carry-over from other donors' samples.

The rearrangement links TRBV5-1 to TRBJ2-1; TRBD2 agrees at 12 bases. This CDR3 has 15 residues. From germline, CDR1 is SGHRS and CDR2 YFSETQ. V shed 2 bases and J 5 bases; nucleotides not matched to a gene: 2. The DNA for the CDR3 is TGCGCCAGCAGCTTCGGACTAGCGGGAAACAATGAGCAGTTCTTC. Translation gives CASSFGLAGNNEQFF.

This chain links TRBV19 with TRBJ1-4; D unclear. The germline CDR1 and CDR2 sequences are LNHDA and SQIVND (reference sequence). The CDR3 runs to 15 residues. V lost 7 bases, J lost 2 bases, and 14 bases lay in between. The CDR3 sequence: CASIRRAGTNEKLFF. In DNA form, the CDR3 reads TGTGCCAGTATAAGACGCGCCGGGACTAATGAAAAACTGTTTTTT.

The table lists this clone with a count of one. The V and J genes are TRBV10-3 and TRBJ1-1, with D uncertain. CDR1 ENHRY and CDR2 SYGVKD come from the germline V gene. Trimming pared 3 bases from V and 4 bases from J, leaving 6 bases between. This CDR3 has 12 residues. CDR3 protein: CAISEWSTEAFF. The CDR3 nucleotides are TGTGCCATCAGTGAATGGAGCACTGAAGCTTTCTTT.

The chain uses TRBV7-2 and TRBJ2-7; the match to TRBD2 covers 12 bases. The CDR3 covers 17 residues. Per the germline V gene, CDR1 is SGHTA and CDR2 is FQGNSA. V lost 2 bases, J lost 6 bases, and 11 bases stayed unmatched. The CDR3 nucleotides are TGTGCCAGCAGCTTAACGACTAGCGGGAGATTGATTGGCGAGCAGTACTTC. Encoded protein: CASSLTTSGRLIGEQYF.

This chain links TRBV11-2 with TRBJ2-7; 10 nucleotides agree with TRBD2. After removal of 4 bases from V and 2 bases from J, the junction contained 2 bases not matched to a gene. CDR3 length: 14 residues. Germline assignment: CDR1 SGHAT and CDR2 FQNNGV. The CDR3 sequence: CASSSGLAAYEQYF. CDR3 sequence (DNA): TGTGCCAGCAGCTCCGGACTAGCGGCCTACGAGCAGTACTTC. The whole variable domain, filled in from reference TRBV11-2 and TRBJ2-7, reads EAGVAQSPRYKIIEKRQSVAFWCNPISGHATLYWYQQILGQGPKLLIQFQNNGVVDDSQLPKDRFSAERLKGVDSTLKIQPAKLEDSAVYLCASSSGLAAYEQYFGPGTRLTVT.

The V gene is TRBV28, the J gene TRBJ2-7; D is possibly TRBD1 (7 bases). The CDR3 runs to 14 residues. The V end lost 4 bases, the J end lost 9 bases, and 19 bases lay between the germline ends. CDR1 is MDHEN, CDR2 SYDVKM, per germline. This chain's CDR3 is CASSSGGTSRGQYF. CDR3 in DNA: TGTGCCAGCAGTTCAGGGGGGACTTCCCGGGGGCAGTACTTC.

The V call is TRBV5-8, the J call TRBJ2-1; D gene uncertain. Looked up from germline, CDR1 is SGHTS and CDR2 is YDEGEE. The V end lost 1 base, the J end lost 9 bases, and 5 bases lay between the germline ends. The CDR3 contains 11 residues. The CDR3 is CASSLTGEQFF. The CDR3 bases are TGTGCCAGCAGCTTGACGGGTGAGCAGTTCTTC.

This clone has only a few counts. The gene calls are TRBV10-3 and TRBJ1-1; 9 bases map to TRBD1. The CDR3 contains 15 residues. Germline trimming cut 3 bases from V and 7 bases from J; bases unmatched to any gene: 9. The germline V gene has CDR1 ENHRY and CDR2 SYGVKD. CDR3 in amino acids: CAISDGTGSSGEAFF. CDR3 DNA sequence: TGTGCCATCAGTGACGGGACAGGGTCCTCCGGTGAAGCTTTCTTT.

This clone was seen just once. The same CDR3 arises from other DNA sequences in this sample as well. CDR3 in DNA: TGTGCCAGCTCACCGGACAGGCTTAATGAGCAGTTCTTC. Its protein is CASSPDRLNEQFF. The chain employs TRBV18 and TRBJ2-1, with 7 bases aligning to TRBD1. Germline V gives CDR1 KGHSH, CDR2 LQKENI. V shed 3 bases and J 7 bases; nucleotides not matched to a gene: 3. The CDR3 covers 13 residues.

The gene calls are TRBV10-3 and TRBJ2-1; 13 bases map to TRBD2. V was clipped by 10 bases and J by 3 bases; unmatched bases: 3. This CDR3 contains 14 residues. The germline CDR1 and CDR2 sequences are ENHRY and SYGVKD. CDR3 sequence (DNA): TGTGCCACCGGACTAGCGGGAGACTACAATGAGCAGTTCTTC. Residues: CATGLAGDYNEQFF.

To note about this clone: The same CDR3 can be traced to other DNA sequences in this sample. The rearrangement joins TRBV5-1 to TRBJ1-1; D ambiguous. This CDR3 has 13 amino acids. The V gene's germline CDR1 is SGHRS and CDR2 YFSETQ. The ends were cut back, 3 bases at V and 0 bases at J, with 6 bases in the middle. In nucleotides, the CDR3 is TGCGCCAGCAGCTCGGGCCTGAACACTGAAGCTTTCTTT. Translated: CASSSGLNTEAFF. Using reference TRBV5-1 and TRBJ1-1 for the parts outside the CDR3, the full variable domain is KAGVTQTPRYLIKTRGQQVTLSCSPISGHRSVSWYQQTPGQGLQFLFEYFSETQRNKGNFPGRFSGRQFSNSRSEMNVSTLELGDSALYLCASSSGLNTEAFFGQGTRLTVV.

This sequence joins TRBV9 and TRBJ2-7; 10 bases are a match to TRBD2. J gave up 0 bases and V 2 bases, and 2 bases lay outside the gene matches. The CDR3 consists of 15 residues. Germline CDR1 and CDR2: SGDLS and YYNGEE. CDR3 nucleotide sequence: TGTGCCAGCAGCGTTACTAGCGGGGCCTCCTACGAGCAGTACTTC. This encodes CASSVTSGASYEQYF.

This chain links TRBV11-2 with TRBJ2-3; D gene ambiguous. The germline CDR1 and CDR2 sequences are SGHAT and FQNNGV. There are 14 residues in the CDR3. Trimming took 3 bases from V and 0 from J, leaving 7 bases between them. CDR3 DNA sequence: TGTGCCAGCAGCTTGGTGCAAAGCACAGATACGCAGTATTTT. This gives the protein CASSLVQSTDTQYF.

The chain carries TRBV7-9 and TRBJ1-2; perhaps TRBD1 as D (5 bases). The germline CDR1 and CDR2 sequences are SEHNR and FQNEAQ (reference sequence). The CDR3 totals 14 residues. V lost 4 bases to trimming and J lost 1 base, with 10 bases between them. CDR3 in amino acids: CASSSKDSNYGYTF. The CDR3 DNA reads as TGTGCCAGCAGCTCCAAAGACAGTAACTATGGCTACACCTTC.

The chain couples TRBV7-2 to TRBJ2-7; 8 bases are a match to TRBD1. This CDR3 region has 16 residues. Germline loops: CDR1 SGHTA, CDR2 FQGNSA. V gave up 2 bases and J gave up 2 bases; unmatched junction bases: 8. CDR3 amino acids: CASSLPMDRVTYEQYF. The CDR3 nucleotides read TGTGCCAGCAGCTTACCCATGGACAGGGTAACCTACGAGCAGTACTTC. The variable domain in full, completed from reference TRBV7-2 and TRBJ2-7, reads GAGVSQSPSNKVTEKGKDVELRCDPISGHTALYWYRQSLGQGLEFLIYFQGNSAPDKSGLPSDRFSAERTGGSVSTLTIQRTQQEDSAVYLCASSLPMDRVTYEQYFGPGTRLTVT.

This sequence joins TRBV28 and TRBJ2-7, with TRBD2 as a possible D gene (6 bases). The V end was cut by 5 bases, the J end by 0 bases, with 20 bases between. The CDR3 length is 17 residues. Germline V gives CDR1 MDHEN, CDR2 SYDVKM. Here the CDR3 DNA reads TGTGCCAGCAGTCCCCCCGGATTAGCGGTGGGCTCCTACGAGCAGTACTTC. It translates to CASSPPGLAVGSYEQYF. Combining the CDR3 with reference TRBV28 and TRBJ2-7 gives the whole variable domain DVKVTQSSRYLVKRTGEKVFLECVQDMDHENMFWYRQDPGLGLRLIYFSYDVKMKEKGDIPEGYSVSREKKERFSLILESASTNQTSMYLCASSPPGLAVGSYEQYFGPGTRLTVT.

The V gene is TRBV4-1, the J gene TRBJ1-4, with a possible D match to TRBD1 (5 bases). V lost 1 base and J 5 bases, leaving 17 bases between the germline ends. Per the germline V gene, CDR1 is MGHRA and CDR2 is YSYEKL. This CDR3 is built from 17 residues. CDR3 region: CASSQVSVGQRNEKLFF. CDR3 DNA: TGCGCCAGCAGCCAAGTATCGGTGGGGCAGAGGAATGAAAAACTGTTTTTT.

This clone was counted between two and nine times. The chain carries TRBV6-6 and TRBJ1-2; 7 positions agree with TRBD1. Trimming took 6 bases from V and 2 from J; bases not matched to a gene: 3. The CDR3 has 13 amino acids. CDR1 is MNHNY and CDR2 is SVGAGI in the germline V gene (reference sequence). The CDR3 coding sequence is TGTGCCAGCAGCCCGGACAGGAACTATGGCTACACCTTC. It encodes CASSPDRNYGYTF.

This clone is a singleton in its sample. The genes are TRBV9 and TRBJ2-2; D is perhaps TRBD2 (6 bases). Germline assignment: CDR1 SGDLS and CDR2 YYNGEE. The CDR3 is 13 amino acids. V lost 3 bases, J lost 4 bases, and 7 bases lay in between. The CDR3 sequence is CASSGTTTGELFF. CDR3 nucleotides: TGTGCCAGCAGCGGGACTACCACCGGGGAGCTGTTTTTT.

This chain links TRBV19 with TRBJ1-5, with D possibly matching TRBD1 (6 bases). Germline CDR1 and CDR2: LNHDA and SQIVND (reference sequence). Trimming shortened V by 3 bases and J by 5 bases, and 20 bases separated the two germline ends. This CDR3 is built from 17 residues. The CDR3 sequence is CASSIGGRAGSDQPQHF. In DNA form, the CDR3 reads TGTGCCAGTAGTATCGGGGGCAGGGCAGGGAGCGATCAGCCCCAGCATTTT.

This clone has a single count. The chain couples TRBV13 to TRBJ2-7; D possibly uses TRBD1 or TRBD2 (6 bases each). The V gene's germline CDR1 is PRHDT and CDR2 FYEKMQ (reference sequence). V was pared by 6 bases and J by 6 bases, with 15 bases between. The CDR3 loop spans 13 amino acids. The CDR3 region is CASRPVGGGEQYF. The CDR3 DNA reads TGTGCCAGCAGGCCGGTAGGGGGAGGCGAGCAGTACTTC.

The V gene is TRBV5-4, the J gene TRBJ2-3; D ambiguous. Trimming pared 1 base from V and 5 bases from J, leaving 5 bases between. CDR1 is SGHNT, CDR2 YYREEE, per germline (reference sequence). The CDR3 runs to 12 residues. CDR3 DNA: TGTGCCAGCAGCTTGAAATTAGATACGCAGTATTTT. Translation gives CASSLKLDTQYF.

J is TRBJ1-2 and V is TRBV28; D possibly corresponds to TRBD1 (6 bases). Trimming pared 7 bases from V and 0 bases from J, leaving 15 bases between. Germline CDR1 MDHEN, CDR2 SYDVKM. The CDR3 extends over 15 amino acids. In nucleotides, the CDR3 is TGTGCCAGCACCCTAGGGGGGAAAGCTAACTATGGCTACACCTTC. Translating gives CASTLGGKANYGYTF.

The CDR3 is CAWSVLGDSGNTIYF. CDR3 coding DNA: TGTGCCTGGAGTGTCCTTGGGGACTCTGGAAACACCATATATTTT. The chain has TRBV30 and TRBJ1-3; D is unclear. Germline V CDR1 and CDR2: GTSNPN, SVGIG (reference sequence). This CDR3 is 15 amino acids long. Trimming took 0 bases from V and 0 from J, leaving 9 bases between them.

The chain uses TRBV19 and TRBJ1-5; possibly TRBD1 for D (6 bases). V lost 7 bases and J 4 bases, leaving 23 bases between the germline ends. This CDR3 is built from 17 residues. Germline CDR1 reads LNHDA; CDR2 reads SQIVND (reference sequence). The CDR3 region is CASILRDGRGGNQPQHF. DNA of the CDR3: TGTGCCAGTATTCTTCGAGACGGGAGGGGGGGAAATCAGCCCCAGCATTTT.

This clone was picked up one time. CDR3 in amino acids: CASSPLSGTGNEKLFF. The DNA for the CDR3 is TGTGCCAGCAGTCCCCTTTCCGGGACAGGGAATGAAAAACTGTTTTTT. The chain carries TRBV28 and TRBJ1-4, with TRBD1 matching 9 bases. The ends lost 5 bases at V and 5 bases at J; junction bases unmatched: 9. The germline V gene encodes CDR1 MDHEN and CDR2 SYDVKM. CDR3 length equals 16 residues.

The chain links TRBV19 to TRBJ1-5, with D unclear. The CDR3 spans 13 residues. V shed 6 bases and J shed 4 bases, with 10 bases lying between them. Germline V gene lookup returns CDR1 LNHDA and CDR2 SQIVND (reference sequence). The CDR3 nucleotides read TGTGCCAGTAGCGGGGTTGCAAATCAGCCCCAGCATTTT. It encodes CASSGVANQPQHF.

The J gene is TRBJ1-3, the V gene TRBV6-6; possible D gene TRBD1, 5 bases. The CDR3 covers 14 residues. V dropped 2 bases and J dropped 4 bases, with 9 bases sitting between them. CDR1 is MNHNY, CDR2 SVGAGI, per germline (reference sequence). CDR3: CASSYPDRGNTIYF. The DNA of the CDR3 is TGTGCCAGCAGTTACCCCGACAGAGGAAACACCATATATTTT.

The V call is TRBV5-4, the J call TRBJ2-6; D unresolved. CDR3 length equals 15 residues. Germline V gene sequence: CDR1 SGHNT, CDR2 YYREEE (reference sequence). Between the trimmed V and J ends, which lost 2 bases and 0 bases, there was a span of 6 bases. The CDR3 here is CASSFPSSGANVLTF. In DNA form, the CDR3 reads TGTGCCAGCAGCTTCCCCAGCTCTGGGGCCAACGTCCTGACTTTC. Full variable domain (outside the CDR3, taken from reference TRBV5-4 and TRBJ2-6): ETGVTQSPTHLIKTRGQQVTLRCSSQSGHNTVSWYQQALGQGPQFIFQYYREEENGRGNFPPRFSGLQFPNYSSELNVNALELDDSALYLCASSFPSSGANVLTFGAGSRLTVL.